This T cell receptor beta chain was identified during a study of blood T cell repertoires in COVID-19. Study details: Acute-phase and convalescent COVID-19 samples originated in the United States, Italy and Spain. T cells, B-cell-depleted T cells, or PBMCs supplied cDNA or gDNA.

How the authors handled the data: Estimation of nucleated cell counts was performed using reference gene primer amplification. The table came from immunoSEQ multiplex PCR; TCRdb's copy has only in-frame clones and leaves some out. That table is the source of V, J and clone size, and D and trimming were worked out from the DNA. The sample has under 200,000 clones; about 85% are singletons. The sample consisted of peripheral blood. This clonotype was obtained from a man aged 60 to 69 with active or convalescent COVID-19.

The CDR3 sequence is CASKRLAPVSEQFF. CDR3 DNA sequence: TGTGCCAGCAAGAGGCTAGCGCCAGTGAGTGAGCAGTTCTTC. The V gene is TRBV6-5, the J gene TRBJ2-1, with D possibly matching TRBD2 (6 bases). This CDR3 has 14 residues. CDR1 is MNHEY, CDR2 SVGAGI, per germline. V lost 7 bases and J 9 bases, leaving 19 bases between the germline ends.